The rows below give T cell receptor beta chains drawn from one sample of a study of blood T cell repertoires in COVID-19. The protocol was immunoSEQ multiplex PCR, while the TCRdb copy is restricted to in-frame clones and leaves out a portion. The repertoire holds about 210,000 clones, with about 87% as singletons. Sequenced: PBMCs or T cells enriched from blood (not recorded which). Receptors originate from a man younger than 35 with acute COVID-19. Each CDR3 is given with its conserved first and last residue. A D gene is named only where the DNA matches it firmly. Not all rows give a size; the values are once, few, many and, for expanded clones, a class.

d_call	v_call	clone_size	j_call	cdr3_aa	cdr3_nt
-	TRBV7-9	-	TRBJ2-2	CASSHGFENTGELFF	TGTGCCAGCAGCCACGGGTTCGAGAACACCGGGGAGCTGTTTTTT
-	TRBV11-2	-	TRBJ2-5	CASSLGWGRETQYF	TGTGCCAGCAGCTTAGGCTGGGGGCGGGAGACCCAGTACTTC
-	TRBV21-1	-	TRBJ2-1	CASSCWREGRNNEQFF	TGTGCCAGCAGCTGTTGGCGGGAGGGCCGGAACAATGAGCAGTTCTTC
-	TRBV2	-	TRBJ2-4	CASSRQDLAKNIQYF	TGTGCCAGCAGTAGACAGGACTTAGCCAAAAACATTCAGTACTTC
TRBD2	TRBV19	few	TRBJ2-7	CASSMSSGISYEQYF	TGTGCCAGTAGTATGTCTAGCGGAATCTCTTACGAGCAGTACTTC
TRBD2	TRBV9	once	TRBJ2-7	CASSVAPSGTYEQYF	TGTGCCAGCAGCGTAGCACCTAGCGGGACCTACGAGCAGTACTTC
TRBD1	TRBV4-2	-	TRBJ2-6	CASSQETGGGANVLTF	TGTGCCAGCAGCCAGGAGACAGGGGGTGGGGCCAACGTCCTGACTTTC
-	TRBV23-1	-	TRBJ2-7	CASSQSADRAYEQYF	TGCGCCAGCAGTCAATCTGCCGACAGAGCCTACGAGCAGTACTTC
-	TRBV27	-	TRBJ2-1	CASSLSSPPYNEQFF	TGTGCCAGCAGTTTATCCTCTCCCCCCTACAATGAGCAGTTCTTC
-	TRBV15	-	TRBJ2-2	CATSRAQGSGELFF	TGTGCCACCAGCAGAGCCCAGGGGTCCGGGGAGCTGTTTTTT
TRBD2	TRBV28	-	TRBJ2-5	CASRLAGGPGETQYF	TGTGCCAGCCGACTAGCGGGAGGGCCGGGGGAGACCCAGTACTTC
TRBD2	TRBV7-3	-	TRBJ2-1	CASSSPGGRTDEQFF	TGTGCCAGCAGCTCCCCAGGCGGGAGAACAGATGAGCAGTTCTTC
-	TRBV28	-	TRBJ1-5	CASSFPQGYSNQPQHF	TGTGCCAGCAGTTTCCCGCAGGGATATAGCAATCAGCCCCAGCATTTT
TRBD1	TRBV28	-	TRBJ1-5	CASSFETGGYQPQHF	TGTGCCAGCAGTTTTGAAACAGGGGGATATCAGCCCCAGCATTTT
-	TRBV30	-	TRBJ2-5	CAWSVRRVETQYF	TGTGCCTGGAGTGTTAGGAGGGTAGAGACCCAGTACTTC
TRBD1	TRBV18	-	TRBJ2-7	CASSPRHGTEPYEQYF	TGTGCCAGCTCACCACGGCACGGGACAGAACCCTACGAGCAGTACTTC
-	TRBV12-1	-	TRBJ1-5	CASLYFSVGEKNQPQHF	TGTGCCAGCCTTTATTTCAGTGTAGGGGAAAAGAATCAGCCCCAGCATTTT
-	TRBV3-1/TRBV3-2	-	TRBJ2-1	CASSQGRTNSHAYNEQFF	TGTGCCAGCAGCCAGGGCAGAACAAACTCGCACGCCTACAATGAGCAGTTCTTC
TRBD1	TRBV20-1	-	TRBJ2-7	CSASRGTGPSEQYF	TGCAGTGCTAGTAGGGGGACAGGCCCTTCCGAGCAGTACTTC
-	TRBV4-1	once	TRBJ1-5	CASSQDSLEDNQPQHF	TGCGCCAGCAGCCAAGACAGTCTCGAGGATAATCAGCCCCAGCATTTT
-	TRBV7-9	-	TRBJ2-2	CASSLFGGTGELFF	TGTGCCAGCAGCTTATTCGGGGGCACCGGGGAGCTGTTTTTT
TRBD2	TRBV18	-	TRBJ2-7	CASSPGLAGDEQYF	TGTGCCAGCTCCCCGGGACTAGCGGGAGACGAGCAGTACTTC
TRBD1	TRBV28	once	TRBJ1-1	CASSWDTGGEAFF	TGTGCCAGCAGTTGGGATACAGGGGGAGAAGCTTTCTTT
-	TRBV27	once	TRBJ2-1	CASSPRLPRGHEQFF	TGTGCCAGCAGCCCCCGCCTGCCCCGGGGTCATGAGCAGTTCTTC
-	TRBV27	-	TRBJ2-7	CASADNSYEQYF	TGTGCCAGCGCGGACAACTCCTACGAGCAGTACTTC
TRBD2	TRBV19	-	TRBJ2-3	CASSAPASGTDTQYF	TGTGCCAGTAGCGCTCCGGCTAGCGGGACAGATACGCAGTATTTT
-	TRBV19	-	TRBJ2-7	CASSSNPLPTYEQYF	TGTGCCAGTAGTTCCAATCCACTCCCTACCTACGAGCAGTACTTC
TRBD1	TRBV28	-	TRBJ1-2	CASKPPGQIYGYTF	TGTGCCAGTAAACCTCCGGGACAGATTTATGGCTACACCTTC
-	TRBV7-9	-	TRBJ1-2	CASSPQASANYGYTF	TGTGCCAGCAGCCCCCAGGCATCCGCTAACTATGGCTACACCTTC
TRBD2	TRBV13	-	TRBJ2-5	CASSSREGGLQETQYF	TGTGCCAGCAGCTCAAGGGAGGGAGGACTCCAAGAGACCCAGTACTTC
-	TRBV7-6	-	TRBJ2-2	CASGQGWVGLTGELFF	TGTGCCAGCGGCCAAGGATGGGTGGGCCTAACCGGGGAGCTGTTTTTT
-	TRBV5-1	-	TRBJ1-4	CASSFNRDDEKLFF	TGCGCCAGCAGCTTTAACAGGGACGATGAAAAACTGTTTTTT
-	TRBV9	-	TRBJ2-7	CASSVEAGSSYEQYF	TGTGCCAGCAGCGTGGAGGCGGGGAGCTCCTACGAGCAGTACTTC
TRBD1	TRBV30	-	TRBJ1-1	CAWRGTDSEAFF	TGTGCCTGGAGGGGGACAGACAGTGAAGCTTTCTTT
-	TRBV4-3	-	TRBJ1-2	CASSQELRVGSPGYTF	TGCGCCAGCAGCCAAGAACTGAGGGTCGGGAGCCCTGGCTACACCTTC
TRBD1	TRBV28	-	TRBJ2-7	CASSLSQDRGLTSSYEQYF	TGTGCCAGCAGTTTATCCCAGGACAGGGGGTTAACTAGCTCCTACGAGCAGTACTTC
TRBD2	TRBV5-8	-	TRBJ2-2	CASRTREWTGLAVNTGELFF	TGTGCCAGCAGGACCCGAGAGTGGACGGGACTAGCGGTCAACACCGGGGAGCTGTTTTTT
-	TRBV4-1	-	TRBJ2-2	CARSPLRFSPQGRWRTGELFF	TGCGCCAGGAGCCCCCTTCGGTTTTCGCCCCAGGGGCGGTGGCGGACCGGGGAGCTGTTTTTT
TRBD1	TRBV4-1	-	TRBJ1-2	CASSPGQGDYGYTF	TGCGCCAGCAGCCCGGGACAGGGGGACTATGGCTACACCTTC
TRBD2	TRBV24-1	-	TRBJ2-1	CATSDVLAGGSYNEQFF	TGTGCCACCAGTGATGTACTAGCGGGAGGGTCATACAATGAGCAGTTCTTC
-	TRBV5-1	once	TRBJ2-7	CASSETGWEIYEQYF	TGCGCCAGCAGCGAAACAGGTTGGGAAATCTACGAGCAGTACTTC
-	TRBV7-8	-	TRBJ1-2	CASSLASARNGYTF	TGTGCCAGCAGCTTAGCATCTGCGCGGAACGGCTACACCTTC
-	TRBV7-2	-	TRBJ1-3	CASSLDDILSGNTIYF	TGTGCCAGCAGCTTAGATGACATTCTCTCTGGAAACACCATATATTTT
-	TRBV18	-	TRBJ1-1	CASSSNSGQIGFTEAFF	TGTGCCAGCTCATCAAATTCCGGACAGATAGGTTTCACTGAAGCTTTCTTT
TRBD2	TRBV5-4	-	TRBJ2-1	CASSLTRASGSHNEQFF	TGTGCCAGCAGCTTGACGCGGGCTAGCGGGAGCCACAATGAGCAGTTCTTC
-	TRBV5-6	-	TRBJ2-7	CASSSRGAYEQYF	TGTGCCAGCAGCTCCAGGGGGGCTTACGAGCAGTACTTC
-	TRBV9	once	TRBJ1-3	CASSVDPSSGNTIYF	TGTGCCAGCAGCGTAGACCCGAGCTCTGGAAACACCATATATTTT
TRBD1	TRBV11-2	-	TRBJ1-1	CASSPWHRGSDTEAFF	TGTGCCAGCAGCCCATGGCACAGGGGGTCGGACACTGAAGCTTTCTTT
TRBD1	TRBV19	-	TRBJ1-5	CASSINTGGSSWSNQPQHF	TGTGCCAGTAGTATAAATACAGGGGGTTCCTCGTGGAGCAATCAGCCCCAGCATTTT
TRBD2	TRBV29-1	-	TRBJ2-1	CSVEWYGTGGELSSYNEQFF	TGCAGCGTTGAATGGTATGGTACGGGAGGGGAATTATCCTCCTACAATGAGCAGTTCTTC
-	TRBV30	-	TRBJ2-4	CAWSGDNDLAKNIQYF	TGTGCCTGGAGTGGGGACAATGATTTAGCCAAAAACATTCAGTACTTC
-	TRBV14	-	TRBJ2-1	CASSQGRGGNEQFF	TGTGCCAGCAGCCAAGGAAGGGGAGGCAATGAGCAGTTCTTC
-	TRBV2	-	TRBJ2-3	CASSEAFLSTDTQYF	TGTGCCAGCAGTGAAGCCTTTCTTAGCACAGATACGCAGTATTTT
TRBD2	TRBV4-1	-	TRBJ2-1	CASSPRGSGDEQFF	TGCGCCAGCTCCCCCCGAGGGAGCGGGGATGAGCAGTTCTTC